This T cell receptor beta chain was identified in a study of metastatic and nonmetastatic thyroid tumors (TCRdb year 2020). Regarding the study in general: Repertoires from peripheral blood and from tumor or nodule tissue samples of malignant and benign thyroid patients were compared.

What the study reported, not specific to this receptor: TCR beta diversity was reported as significantly higher in malignant tumors than in benign nodules, in both blood and tumor samples.

About this clone itself: The antigen it recognizes is unknown. A clone one base away is much larger, so this may be a read error.

The library was generated by PCR. The listed sequencing device is Illumina HiSeq 4000. The TCR beta-chain CDR3 region of each patient was profiled by high-throughput sequencing. The authors' analysis ran thus. A classifier to discriminate distant-metastatic papillary thyroid cancer patients was built from CDR3 differences across clinicopathological groups. The Shannon index was used to assess repertoire diversity, and the Morisita-Horn index was used to assess tumor-blood repertoire similarity. TCRdb ran its own pipeline on the public reads, namely fastp trimming at Q25 and MiXCR clone calling, and kept in-frame beta chains. The V and J calls and clone size are TCRdb's, not the authors'. Within this sample are approximately 9,600 clones, with more than 25% of them counted one time only. 4.8% of the sample belongs to the ten largest clones. As encoded in the germline V gene, CDR1 is MGHDK while CDR2 is SYGVNS. The CDR3 sequence holds 14 residues, the cysteine and phenylalanine included. The only DNA kept is the CDR3, 42 bases in frame from the first base.

No patient had received any treatment before thyroid surgery. Patient clinical samples collected from 2012 to 2018 were retrospectively analysed using T-cell receptor beta sequencing. The sequencing sample was made of tumor tissue. The receptor's source is a female donor with papillary thyroid cancer or a benign thyroid nodule (not recorded which). Some clones in this sample may be carry-over from other donors' samples. The rearranged chain carries TRBV25-1 and TRBJ1-2, with the D gene uncertain. CDR3 loop: CTSSPTSMSYGYTF. The DNA sequence is given as TGTACCAGCAGCCCAACAAGCATGTCCTATGGCTACACCTTC.